This TCR beta chain emerged from a study of monozygotic twins with inflammatory bowel disease. General observations from the study: IBD patients exhibited fewer clonotypes shared with other individuals than healthy twins, particularly with disease activity.

The template was total RNA from whole blood, with no T cell sorting. For both chains, the TCRalpha and TCRbeta cDNA went through two nested PCRs of 16 and 9 cycles. TCRdb re-called the 5' RACE reads, yielding one record per CDR3 amino acid sequence without DNA. The sample table sets out some 330,000 distinct CDR3 sequences. As concerns this clonotype: Its matching antigen is unknown.

CDR1 is LNHDA, CDR2 SQIVND, per germline (reference sequence). There are 14 residues in the CDR3. The chain uses TRBV19 and TRBJ2-2; TCRdb returns TRBD1, unconfirmable since there is no DNA. This sequence was found in a human donor with ulcerative colitis or Crohn's disease, or a healthy co-twin of an affected twin (not recorded which). Specimen: blood. The CDR3 reads CASADRGSSGELFF.